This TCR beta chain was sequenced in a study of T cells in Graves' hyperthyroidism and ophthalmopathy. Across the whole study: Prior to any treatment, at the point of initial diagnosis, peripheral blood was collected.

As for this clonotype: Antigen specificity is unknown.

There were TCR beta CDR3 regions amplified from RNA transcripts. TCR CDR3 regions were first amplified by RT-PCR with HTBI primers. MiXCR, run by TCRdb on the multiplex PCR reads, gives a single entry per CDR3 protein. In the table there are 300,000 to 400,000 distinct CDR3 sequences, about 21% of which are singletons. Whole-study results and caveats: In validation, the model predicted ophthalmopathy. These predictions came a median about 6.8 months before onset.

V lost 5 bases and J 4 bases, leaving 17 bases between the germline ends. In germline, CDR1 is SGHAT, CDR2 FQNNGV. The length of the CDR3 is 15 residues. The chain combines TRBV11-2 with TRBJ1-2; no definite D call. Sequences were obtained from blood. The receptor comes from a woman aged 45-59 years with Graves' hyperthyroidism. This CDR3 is CASSPTWGTGYGYTF. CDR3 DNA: TGTGCCAGCAGCCCTACGTGGGGAACGGGCTATGGCTACACCTTC.